This T cell receptor (beta chain) was retrieved from a study of cytomegalovirus exposure and HLA in healthy donors. Primers for the PCR totalled 60 Vbeta and 13 Jbeta. The table came from immunoSEQ multiplex PCR; TCRdb's copy has only in-frame clones and leaves some out. The table records some 200,000 clones, approximately 70% of them present only once. Germline-derived CDR1 and CDR2 are SGHRS and YFSETQ. V was clipped by 4 bases and J by 4 bases, with 18 bases between them. This CDR3 spans 16 amino acids. The sequenced sample was PBMCs. This receptor was obtained from a man aged 40-55 years in good health and CMV-seropositive. The chain uses TRBV5-1 and TRBJ2-1, with D perhaps matching TRBD1 (6 bases). The DNA for the CDR3 is TGCGCCAGCAGCCCAGGTGGGACAACTCTTTACAATGAGCAGTTCTTC. This translates into CASSPGGTTLYNEQFF. Combining the CDR3 with reference TRBV5-1 and TRBJ2-1 gives the whole variable domain KAGVTQTPRYLIKTRGQQVTLSCSPISGHRSVSWYQQTPGQGLQFLFEYFSETQRNKGNFPGRFSGRQFSNSRSEMNVSTLELGDSALYLCASSPGGTTLYNEQFFGPGTRLTVL.